Presented here are 32 T cell receptor beta chains from one specimen sequenced in a study of T-cell reconstitution after alpha-beta-depleted transplantation in children. It was with unique molecular identifiers that the TCRbeta library was prepared. TCRdb reprocessed the PCR reads via MiXCR and lists one record per CDR3 protein. Of fewer than 400,000 distinct CDR3 sequences in the sample, about a fifth were seen once. The specimen was PBMCs from the stem cell graft donor, collected from the stem cell graft. These receptors came from a human donor who donated a stem cell graft to a child with acute myeloid leukemia.

The gene calls are TRBV6-1 and TRBJ1-1; no firm D call. This CDR3 spans 12 amino acids. Between the trimmed V and J ends, which lost 6 bases and 1 base, there was a span of 6 bases. Germline V gene data show CDR1 as MNHNS and CDR2 as SASEGT. CDR3 sequence (DNA): TGTGCCAGCAGCCGGTCGAACACTGAAGCTTTCTTT. It specifies CASSRSNTEAFF.

The CDR3 region is CASSVGGTGGGQFF. The CDR3, as DNA: TGTGCCAGCAGCGTGGGGGGGACAGGGGGCGGGCAGTTCTTC. The V call is TRBV9, the J call TRBJ2-1; TRBD1 matches at 12 bases. V trimming: 2 bases; J trimming: 12 bases; junction bases outside the gene matches: 6. Germline CDR1 is SGDLS and CDR2 is YYNGEE. There are 14 residues in the CDR3. Looking up the rest from reference TRBV9 and TRBJ2-1 gives the full variable domain: DSGVTQTPKHLITATGQRVTLRCSPRSGDLSVYWYQQSLDQGLQFLIQYYNGEERAKGNILERFSAQQFPDLHSELNLSSLELGDSALYFCASSVGGTGGGQFFGPGTRLTVL.

The CDR3 spells CASSAIAGGRVAETQYF. The CDR3 nucleotides are TGTGCCAGCAGCGCCATAGCGGGAGGGCGGGTGGCAGAGACCCAGTACTTC. The V call is TRBV7-2, the J call TRBJ2-5, with 11 bases identical to TRBD2. After removal of 5 bases from V and 4 bases from J, the junction contained 12 bases not matched to a gene. CDR3 length: 17 residues. CDR1 and CDR2 (germline): SGHTA, FQGNSA.

In this sample, this clonotype turned up many times. The chain is built from TRBV6-1 and TRBJ1-5; perhaps TRBD1 as D (6 bases). Germline CDR1 is MNHNS and CDR2 is SASEGT. Trimming left V 5 bases short and J 0 bases short, with 8 bases between. This CDR3 contains 14 residues. The CDR3 DNA reads TGTGCCAGCAGTCAGGGGTATAGCAATCAGCCCCAGCATTTT. Encoded protein: CASSQGYSNQPQHF.

This chain connects TRBV28 to TRBJ2-2; 7 bases match TRBD1. This CDR3 has 13 residues. V lost 6 bases and J lost 9; bases outside the gene matches: 7. CDR1 is MDHEN and CDR2 is SYDVKM in the germline V gene. The CDR3 sequence is CASRIPGQRELFF. CDR3 bases: TGTGCCAGCAGAATTCCGGGACAGCGGGAGCTGTTTTTT.

CDR3 nucleotides: TGTGCCAGCAGAGACCCGGGACTAGCGGGGGCCCAGCACGAGCAGTACTTC. Protein product: CASRDPGLAGAQHEQYF. V and J are TRBV6-1 and TRBJ2-7; 14 nucleotides align to TRBD2. Germline-derived CDR1 and CDR2 are MNHNS and SASEGT. The CDR3 totals 17 residues. V shed 6 bases and J 5 bases; nucleotides not matched to a gene: 12.

CDR3 protein: CASSLPTGYYEQYF. DNA for the CDR3: TGTGCCAGCAGTTTACCGACAGGGTACTACGAGCAGTACTTC. The genes are TRBV28 and TRBJ2-7; TRBD1 matches at 7 bases. Germline lookup yields CDR1 MDHEN and CDR2 SYDVKM. J was trimmed by 3 bases and V by 2 bases; bases with no gene match: 4. The length of the CDR3 is 14 residues.

This chain connects TRBV12-3 or TRBV12-4 to TRBJ2-7; D ambiguous. This CDR3 comprises 12 residues. The V end lost 7 bases, the J end lost 5 bases, and 12 bases lay between the germline ends. CDR3 bases: TGTGCCAGCACCAATTCCCGGGACGAGCAGTACTTC. Encoded protein: CASTNSRDEQYF.

There are many counts of this clonotype. CDR3 loop: CSVEETMVGQGDIDEQFF. As DNA, the CDR3 is TGCAGCGTTGAAGAGACGATGGTAGGGCAGGGGGATATCGATGAGCAGTTCTTC. The genes are TRBV29-1 and TRBJ2-1, with 7 bases lining up with TRBD1. There are 18 residues in the CDR3. The germline V gene has CDR1 SQVTM and CDR2 ANQGSEA. V gave up 0 bases and J gave up 8 bases; unmatched junction bases: 19.

This chain links TRBV20-1 with TRBJ2-5; a weak D match, TRBD2 (6 bases). The CDR3 sequence is 18 residues long. The germline V and J ends were trimmed by 1 base and 5 bases, with 26 bases remaining between them. Germline CDR1 and CDR2: DFQATT and SNEGSKA (reference sequence). CDR3 residues: CSARGPTPSSGGVETQYF. The CDR3 DNA reads TGCAGTGCTAGAGGACCTACCCCATCGAGCGGAGGGGTGGAGACCCAGTACTTC.

The chain couples TRBV4-1 to TRBJ2-1, with TRBD2 matching 7 bases. In germline, CDR1 is MGHRA, CDR2 YSYEKL. V lost 0 bases to trimming and J lost 6 bases; unmatched junction nucleotides: 8. The CDR3 is 16 amino acids. The CDR3: CASSQDRASGSNEQFF. The CDR3 coding sequence is TGCGCCAGCAGCCAAGATCGGGCTAGCGGAAGCAATGAGCAGTTCTTC.

This clonotype was counted at least ten times. This sequence joins TRBV20-1 and TRBJ2-1; 7 nucleotides align to TRBD2. The CDR3 runs to 14 residues. V shed 6 bases and J 0 bases; nucleotides not matched to a gene: 5. Germline V gene sequence: CDR1 DFQATT, CDR2 SNEGSKA (reference sequence). The CDR3 DNA reads TGCAGTGCAGGGAGGGAGAGCTCCTACAATGAGCAGTTCTTC. Translated, it gives CSAGRESSYNEQFF.

This chain joins TRBV10-2 and TRBJ2-3, with D maybe TRBD1 (5 bases). V was cut by 8 bases and J by 2 bases, with 20 bases left in between. From germline, CDR1 is WSHSY and CDR2 SAAADI. The CDR3 is made up of 16 amino acids. CDR3 sequence: CASLADRAFVTDTQYF. The CDR3, as DNA: TGCGCCAGCCTTGCCGACAGAGCATTTGTCACAGATACGCAGTATTTT.

This clonotype has a handful of counts. This rearrangement joins TRBV2 to TRBJ2-2, with D unclear. This CDR3 contains 15 residues. Trimming pared 4 bases from V and 0 bases from J, leaving 9 bases between. Germline CDR1 reads SNHLY; CDR2 reads FYNNEI. The CDR3 here is CASSGASANTGELFF. CDR3 sequence (DNA): TGTGCCAGCAGTGGAGCGAGCGCGAACACCGGGGAGCTGTTTTTT.

The chain combines TRBV5-1 with TRBJ2-7; D may be TRBD2 (6 bases). The ends were cut back, 6 bases at V and 3 bases at J, with 22 bases in the middle. CDR3 size: 16 residues. Germline V gene lookup returns CDR1 SGHRS and CDR2 YFSETQ. CDR3 region: CASNNYSNSGNYEQYF. CDR3 DNA sequence: TGCGCCAGCAACAACTACTCCAATAGCGGAAACTACGAGCAGTACTTC.

The chain joins TRBV20-1 to TRBJ1-1; perhaps TRBD1 as D (6 bases). The V gene's germline CDR1 is DFQATT and CDR2 SNEGSKA (reference sequence). CDR3 length: 13 amino acids. Trimming pared 2 bases from V and 4 bases from J, leaving 11 bases between. CDR3 nucleotide sequence: TGCAGTGCTAGACCTTCGACAGGCACTGAAGCTTTCTTT. Its protein is CSARPSTGTEAFF.

This clonotype turned up a few times. V is TRBV28 and J is TRBJ2-7; D is undetermined. Trimming stripped 6 bases from V and 0 bases from J, with 18 bases between. This CDR3 has 16 residues. From germline, CDR1 is MDHEN and CDR2 SYDVKM. The DNA for the CDR3 is TGTGCCAGCAGCCCCGTTCGGGCGGCAGGCTCCTACGAGCAGTACTTC. This codes for CASSPVRAAGSYEQYF.

This clonotype has a count of ten or more. The chain uses TRBV20-1 and TRBJ2-1; 7 bases map to TRBD2. The CDR3 runs 15 residues. V was clipped by 3 bases and J by 3 bases; unmatched bases: 8. Germline lookup yields CDR1 DFQATT and CDR2 SNEGSKA (reference sequence). Here the CDR3 reads CSARGLADYYNEQFF. As DNA, the CDR3 is TGCAGTGCTAGGGGGCTAGCGGATTACTACAATGAGCAGTTCTTC.

This clonotype was counted a few times. The chain has TRBV4-1 and TRBJ2-7; 9 bases map to TRBD2. Germline lookup yields CDR1 MGHRA and CDR2 YSYEKL. The V gene end was trimmed by 0 bases and the J gene end by 3 bases; junction bases not matched to a gene: 6. The CDR3 is 16 residues long. The CDR3 loop reads CASSQDRLAVGYEQYF. The CDR3 nucleotides are TGCGCCAGCAGCCAAGATCGACTAGCGGTAGGCTACGAGCAGTACTTC.

This clonotype has more than one count but fewer than ten. The rearrangement joins TRBV7-9 to TRBJ2-7; D is unclear. Germline-derived CDR1 and CDR2 are SEHNR and FQNEAQ (reference sequence). V was shortened by 1 base and J by 9 bases, with 10 bases between the two germline ends. The CDR3 has 12 residues. The CDR3 is CASSLGPSWQYF. Written as DNA, the CDR3 is TGTGCCAGCAGCTTAGGGCCCTCCTGGCAGTACTTC.

This chain joins TRBV15 and TRBJ2-7; D may match TRBD1 or TRBD2 (6 bases each). The germline V gene encodes CDR1 LNHNV and CDR2 YYDKDF (reference sequence). The V end lost 3 bases, the J end lost 0 bases, and 15 bases lay between the germline ends. The CDR3 contains 16 residues. CDR3 DNA: TGTGCCACCAGCAGCGTCGGGGGCTCCAGCTCCTACGAGCAGTACTTC. This gives the protein CATSSVGGSSSYEQYF.

For the CDR3, the DNA is TGTGCCAGCAGTTTCGGGGCAGGGGGCACAGATGAAAAACTGTTTTTT. Its protein is CASSFGAGGTDEKLFF. J is TRBJ1-4 and V is TRBV28; 8 nucleotides line up with TRBD1. Trimming took 3 bases from V and 6 from J; bases not matched to a gene: 9. The CDR3 loop spans 16 amino acids. Germline V gene data show CDR1 as MDHEN and CDR2 as SYDVKM.

The table lists this clonotype with a few counts. The rearrangement uses TRBV12-3 or TRBV12-4 and TRBJ2-1, with a possible D match to TRBD2 (6 bases). There are 16 residues in the CDR3. The V end was cut by 1 base, the J end by 0 bases, with 10 bases between. The CDR3 is CASSLGAGLSYNEQFF. As DNA, the CDR3 is TGTGCCAGCAGTTTAGGAGCGGGCCTCTCCTACAATGAGCAGTTCTTC.

This clonotype was recorded a few times. The chain joins TRBV15 to TRBJ2-7; D ambiguous. The V gene's germline CDR1 is LNHNV and CDR2 YYDKDF (reference sequence). V dropped 1 base and J dropped 5 bases, with 9 bases sitting between them. The CDR3 sequence is 13 residues long. CDR3 in amino acids: CATSRVYGNEQYF. The CDR3 nucleotides are TGTGCCACCAGCAGAGTTTACGGAAACGAGCAGTACTTC.

This clonotype was observed a few times. The J gene is TRBJ2-1, the V gene TRBV20-1, with TRBD2 matching 8 bases. CDR1 is DFQATT, CDR2 SNEGSKA, per germline (reference sequence). After removal of 3 bases from V and 4 bases from J, the junction contained 5 bases not matched to a gene. The CDR3 loop spans 14 amino acids. In nucleotides, the CDR3 is TGCAGTGCTAGGTCAGCGGGAGTATACAATGAGCAGTTCTTC. This codes for CSARSAGVYNEQFF.

This chain uses TRBV19 with TRBJ2-7; D ambiguous. This CDR3 has 12 residues. CDR1 and CDR2 from the germline V gene are LNHDA and SQIVND (reference sequence). V was pared by 4 bases and J by 5 bases, with 9 bases between. CDR3 amino acids: CASSKIPHEQYF. In DNA form, the CDR3 reads TGTGCCAGTAGTAAGATTCCCCACGAGCAGTACTTC.

The V gene is TRBV29-1, the J gene TRBJ2-3; TRBD2 matches at 7 bases. Germline values: CDR1 SQVTM, CDR2 ANQGSEA. J lost 4 bases, V lost 4 bases, and 5 bases had no gene match. The CDR3 contains 13 residues. CDR3 DNA: TGCAGCGTTGGGGGGGGTGTTGCAGATACGCAGTATTTT. Protein product: CSVGGGVADTQYF.

V is TRBV4-2 and J is TRBJ2-7; 8 bases are shared with TRBD1. The V gene end was trimmed by 1 base and the J gene end by 3 bases; junction bases not matched to a gene: 5. This CDR3 spans 15 amino acids. From germline, CDR1 is LGHNA and CDR2 YNFKEQ. The CDR3 protein is CASSQGPGQDYEQYF. DNA for the CDR3: TGTGCCAGCAGCCAAGGACCGGGACAGGACTACGAGCAGTACTTC.

This clonotype was counted between two and nine times. The chain couples TRBV9 to TRBJ2-1; TRBD2 agrees at 9 bases. The germline CDR1 and CDR2 sequences are SGDLS and YYNGEE. CDR3 size: 16 residues. V lost 0 bases and J lost 8; bases outside the gene matches: 9. CDR3 DNA: TGTGCCAGCAGCGTAGTGGCGGGGGGGGGATTCGATGAGCAGTTCTTC. It yields the protein CASSVVAGGGFDEQFF.

At least ten counts were recorded for this clonotype. The CDR3 DNA reads TGTCATACGGGACAAGATTACACCGGGGAGCTGTTTTTT. Translating it yields CHTGQDYTGELFF. The genes are TRBV11-2 and TRBJ2-2; maybe TRBD1 (6 bases). There are 13 residues in the CDR3. Germline CDR1 is SGHAT and CDR2 is FQNNGV.

V usage is TRBV20-1 and J usage is TRBJ2-1; 9 nucleotides agree with TRBD2. From germline, CDR1 is DFQATT and CDR2 SNEGSKA (reference sequence). The CDR3 sequence is 16 residues long. V lost 3 bases and J lost 1; bases outside the gene matches: 7. The CDR3 nucleotides read TGCAGTGCTAGCCCCCTCAGCGGGAGGTCCTACAATGAGCAGTTCTTC. Its protein product is CSASPLSGRSYNEQFF.

This chain links TRBV7-9 with TRBJ2-7; 7 bases fit TRBD2. Germline CDR1 reads SEHNR; CDR2 reads FQNEAQ (reference sequence). V shed 3 bases, J shed 2 bases, and the junction held 7 bases outside the gene matches. The CDR3 is made up of 15 amino acids. The DNA for the CDR3 is TGTGCCAGCAGCTTCTCCCCTAGCGGAGCCTACGAGCAGTACTTC. This translates into CASSFSPSGAYEQYF.